These 18 T cell receptor beta chains originate from one sample sequenced in a study of blood T cell repertoires in COVID-19. The data were produced by immunoSEQ multiplex PCR, yet TCRdb's version contains in-frame clones alone and is incomplete. The profile covers hundreds of thousands of clones, with 85% to 90% appearing a single time and roughly 8% taken by the ten largest. Source material: peripheral blood. These receptor sequences come from a woman aged 45-65 years with COVID-19, enrolled during active disease.

The V and J genes are TRBV7-2 and TRBJ2-7; TRBD2 matches at 14 bases. J lost 11 bases, V lost 7 bases, and 10 bases had no gene match. Looked up from germline, CDR1 is SGHTA and CDR2 is FQGNSA. The CDR3 contains 14 residues. The CDR3 sequence is CASTPRTSGGREYF. In nucleotides, the CDR3 is TGTGCCAGCACCCCTCGGACTAGCGGGGGGAGAGAGTACTTC. The full variable domain, with the rest looked up from reference TRBV7-2 and TRBJ2-7, is GAGVSQSPSNKVTEKGKDVELRCDPISGHTALYWYRQSLGQGLEFLIYFQGNSAPDKSGLPSDRFSAERTGGSVSTLTIQRTQQEDSAVYLCASTPRTSGGREYFGPGTRLTVT.

This clone was recorded once. This chain uses TRBV10-3 with TRBJ2-5; 9 bases line up with TRBD1. With 4 bases clipped from V and 4 bases from J, the junction kept 13 bases outside the gene matches. CDR1 and CDR2 (germline): ENHRY, SYGVKD. This CDR3 has 17 residues. CDR3 region: CAISVTLRTGAGETQYF. The CDR3 bases are TGTGCCATCAGTGTAACCCTCAGGACAGGGGCGGGAGAGACCCAGTACTTC.

This chain links TRBV6-6 with TRBJ2-7, with D maybe TRBD1 (6 bases). Germline assignment: CDR1 MNHNY and CDR2 SVGAGI (reference sequence). The germline V and J ends were trimmed by 0 bases and 0 bases, with 12 bases remaining between them. The CDR3 has 16 amino acids. CDR3 protein: CASSYSRRDNSYEQYF. CDR3 in DNA: TGTGCCAGCAGTTACTCGAGACGGGACAACTCCTACGAGCAGTACTTC.

This chain connects TRBV25-1 to TRBJ1-2; D not resolved. Germline assignment: CDR1 MGHDK and CDR2 SYGVNS. Deletions cut 2 bases from V and 7 bases from J, with 8 bases between. This CDR3 region has 12 residues. The CDR3 reads CASSELNGGYTF. As DNA, the CDR3 is TGTGCCAGCAGTGAACTCAACGGTGGCTACACCTTC.

The chain joins TRBV6-5 to TRBJ1-2; D is ambiguous. The ends were cut back, 5 bases at V and 8 bases at J, with 15 bases in the middle. Germline values: CDR1 MNHEY, CDR2 SVGAGI. This CDR3 is 13 amino acids long. CDR3 residues: CASSLGREWGYTF. The DNA of the CDR3 is TGTGCCAGCAGTCTCGGCCGGGAGTGGGGCTACACCTTC.

The V and J genes are TRBV6-6 and TRBJ2-3, with 11 bases fitting TRBD2. Germline V gene sequence: CDR1 MNHNY, CDR2 SVGAGI (reference sequence). The V and J ends lost 0 bases and 4 bases, in that order; junction bases with no gene match: 3. CDR3 size: 16 residues. CDR3 nucleotide sequence: TGTGCCAGCAGTTACTCTAGCGGGGGGGCACCAGATACGCAGTATTTT. It encodes CASSYSSGGAPDTQYF.

Ten or more counts support this clone. The V call is TRBV7-8, the J call TRBJ2-7, with D maybe TRBD1 (5 bases). V lost 1 base and J lost 4, with 8 bases in between. The CDR3 is 13 residues long. Germline V gene data show CDR1 as SGHVS and CDR2 as FQNEAQ. The chain's CDR3 is CASSLGGRYEQYF. DNA for the CDR3: TGTGCCAGCAGCTTAGGGGGCAGGTACGAGCAGTACTTC.

This chain links TRBV19 with TRBJ2-7; 7 bases are shared with TRBD1. Germline V CDR1 and CDR2: LNHDA, SQIVND (reference sequence). V trimming: 5 bases; J trimming: 10 bases; junction bases outside the gene matches: 14. CDR3 size: 14 residues. Here the CDR3 DNA reads TGTGCCAGTAGTCTAAACCTCCGTGGGACAGTTCAGTACTTC. Protein: CASSLNLRGTVQYF.

The chain uses TRBV24-1 and TRBJ2-5, with 7 bases that match TRBD2. This CDR3 is 16 amino acids long. J was trimmed by 3 bases and V by 5 bases; bases with no gene match: 11. Germline V gene sequence: CDR1 KGHDR, CDR2 SFDVKD. For the CDR3, the DNA is TGTGCCACCAGTGGTTTTTCTGGGGGGGAGGAAGAGACCCAGTACTTC. Translation gives CATSGFSGGEEETQYF.

The chain links TRBV7-8 to TRBJ1-1; D is unclear. The ends were cut back, 3 bases at V and 2 bases at J, with 13 bases in the middle. There are 15 residues in the CDR3. The germline gives CDR1 SGHVS, CDR2 FQNEAQ. The CDR3, as DNA: TGTGCCAGCAGCTTGATTTCAGGATCCAACACTGAAGCTTTCTTT. Amino acids: CASSLISGSNTEAFF.

The chain couples TRBV5-4 to TRBJ2-3, with a tentative D call TRBD1 (5 bases). The germline V and J ends were trimmed by 1 base and 5 bases, with 8 bases remaining between them. CDR1 and CDR2 from the germline V gene are SGHNT and YYREEE (reference sequence). The CDR3 sequence is 13 residues long. The CDR3, as DNA: TGTGCCAGCAGCTTGCAGGGTAAAGATACGCAGTATTTT. It codes for CASSLQGKDTQYF.

The J gene is TRBJ2-5, the V gene TRBV5-6, with D possibly being TRBD2 (5 bases). Trimming took off 1 base at V and 6 bases at J, with 13 bases between the two ends. The CDR3 length is 14 residues. Germline CDR1 SGHDT, CDR2 YYEEEE. The CDR3 DNA is TGTGCCAGCAGCTTGAGTGTCGGGATTCAGACCCAGTACTTC. It translates to CASSLSVGIQTQYF.

J is TRBJ2-5 and V is TRBV6-5; TRBD2 matches 11 bases. Germline lookup yields CDR1 MNHEY and CDR2 SVGAGI. V dropped 0 bases and J dropped 5; count of bases not matched to a gene: 5. This CDR3 is built from 16 residues. Written as DNA, the CDR3 is TGTGCCAGCAGTTACTCCCTAGCGGGGGGCATGGAGACCCAGTACTTC. Translated, it gives CASSYSLAGGMETQYF.

The V and J genes are TRBV6-5 and TRBJ1-1, with D possibly TRBD1 on 5 matching bases. The V end was cut by 4 bases, the J end by 7 bases, with 10 bases between. This CDR3 is 12 amino acids long. Germline assignment: CDR1 MNHEY and CDR2 SVGAGI. The CDR3 coding sequence is TGTGCCAGCAGTTCCTACAGGAGTGAAGCTTTCTTT. Its translation is CASSSYRSEAFF.

This sequence joins TRBV2 and TRBJ2-1; TRBD1 agrees at 7 bases. CDR1 is SNHLY, CDR2 FYNNEI, per germline. Losses at the gene ends were 2 bases for V and 7 bases for J; bases not matched to a gene: 5. There are 14 residues in the CDR3. CDR3 loop: CASSELVTGNEQFF. The CDR3 DNA reads TGTGCCAGCAGTGAACTCGTGACAGGGAATGAGCAGTTCTTC.

In this sample, this clone turned up once. The CDR3 region is CASRERGTEAFF. CDR3 nucleotides: TGTGCCAGCAGAGAAAGAGGGACTGAAGCTTTCTTT. The chain couples TRBV28 to TRBJ1-1; no definite D call. Per germline, CDR1 MDHEN and CDR2 SYDVKM. V lost 6 bases and J 5 bases, leaving 10 bases between the germline ends. CDR3 length: 12 residues.

There are many counts of this clone. The rearrangement joins TRBV5-4 to TRBJ2-1; 10 nucleotides line up with TRBD1. In germline, CDR1 is SGHNT, CDR2 YYREEE (reference sequence). This CDR3 is 14 amino acids long. The trim removed 7 bases at V and 7 bases at J, leaving 8 bases unmatched. The CDR3, as DNA: TGTGCCAGCGACGACAGGGGGCCGGGGAATGAGCAGTTCTTC. It specifies CASDDRGPGNEQFF.

Comments on this clone: In the same sample, other DNA sequences code for this CDR3. This chain joins TRBV19 and TRBJ1-2; possible D gene TRBD1, 5 bases. The length of the CDR3 is 12 residues. CDR1 LNHDA and CDR2 SQIVND come from the germline V gene (reference sequence). The V gene lost 5 bases and the J gene lost 2 bases, with 6 bases spanning the gap. The CDR3 nucleotides are TGTGCCAGTAGTCGGGGGAACTATGGCTACACCTTC. Translating gives CASSRGNYGYTF.